This T cell receptor (beta chain) was found in a study of T cells after yellow fever vaccination. At the level of the study: Fractions containing few cells were prepared with SMART-Seq v4 Ultra Low Input. Regarding the study as a whole: Though weaker, the secondary response peaked faster, on day 5 versus 15. Most clones from primary vaccination resurfaced after the booster (around 97% CD4, around 91% CD8). Sorted repertoires could include abundant contaminating clonotypes from bulk cells.

CDR1 is LGHNA and CDR2 is YSLEER in the germline V gene. The CDR3 extends over 18 amino acids. Trimming cost V 5 bases and J 0 bases; bases outside gene matches: 9. This clonotype was recorded many times. The antigen is not known. TCRdb fed the 5' RACE reads into MiXCR, producing one record per CDR3 protein. The table shows about 320,000 distinct CDR3 sequences, with under 15% occurring only once. The sequencing used CD4+ T cells sorted from PBMCs, collected 15 days after the yellow fever booster vaccination. The clonotype originates from a man aged 18 to 29 who received the YFV17D yellow fever vaccine. The chain is built from TRBV4-3 and TRBJ2-2; 10 nucleotides line up with TRBD2. The CDR3 reads CASSGRLAGAANTGELFF. CDR3 DNA: TGCGCCAGCAGCGGACGTCTAGCGGGGGCCGCGAACACCGGGGAGCTGTTTTTT.